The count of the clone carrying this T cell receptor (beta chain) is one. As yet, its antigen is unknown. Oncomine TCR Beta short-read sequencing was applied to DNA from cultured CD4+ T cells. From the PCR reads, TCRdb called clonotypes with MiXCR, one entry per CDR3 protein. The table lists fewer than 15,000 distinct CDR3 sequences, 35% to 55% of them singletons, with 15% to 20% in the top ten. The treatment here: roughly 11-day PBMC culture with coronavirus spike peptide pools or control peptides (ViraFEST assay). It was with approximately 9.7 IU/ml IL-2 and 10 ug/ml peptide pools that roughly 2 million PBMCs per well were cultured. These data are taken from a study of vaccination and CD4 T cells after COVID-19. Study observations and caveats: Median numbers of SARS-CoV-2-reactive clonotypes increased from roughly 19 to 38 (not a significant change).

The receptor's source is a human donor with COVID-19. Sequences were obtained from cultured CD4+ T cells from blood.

The CDR3 is CASSLPGQGAHTQYF. The CDR3 DNA follows: TGTGCCAGCAGCTTGCCGGGACAGGGGGCACATACGCAGTATTTT. The gene calls are TRBV11-3 and TRBJ2-3; 12 nucleotides align to TRBD1. Germline CDR1 is SGHNT and CDR2 is YENEEA. V shed 3 bases and J 7 bases; nucleotides not matched to a gene: 5. There are 15 residues in the CDR3.